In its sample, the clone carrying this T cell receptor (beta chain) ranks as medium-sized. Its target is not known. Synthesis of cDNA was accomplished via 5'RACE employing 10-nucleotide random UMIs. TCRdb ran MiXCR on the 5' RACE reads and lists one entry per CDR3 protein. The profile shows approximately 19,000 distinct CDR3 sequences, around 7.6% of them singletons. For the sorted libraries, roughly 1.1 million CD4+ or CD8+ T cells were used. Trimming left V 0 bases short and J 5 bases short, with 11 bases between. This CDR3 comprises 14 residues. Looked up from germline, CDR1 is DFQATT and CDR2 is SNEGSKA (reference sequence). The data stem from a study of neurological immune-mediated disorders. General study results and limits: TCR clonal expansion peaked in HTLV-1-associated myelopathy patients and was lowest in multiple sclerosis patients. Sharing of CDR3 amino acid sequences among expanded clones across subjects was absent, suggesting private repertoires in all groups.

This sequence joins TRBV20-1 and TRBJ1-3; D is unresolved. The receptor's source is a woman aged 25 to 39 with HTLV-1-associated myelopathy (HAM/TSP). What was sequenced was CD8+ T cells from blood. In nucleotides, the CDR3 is TGCAGTGCTAGAGATGTCGCGGTTAGAAACACCATATATTTT. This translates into CSARDVAVRNTIYF.